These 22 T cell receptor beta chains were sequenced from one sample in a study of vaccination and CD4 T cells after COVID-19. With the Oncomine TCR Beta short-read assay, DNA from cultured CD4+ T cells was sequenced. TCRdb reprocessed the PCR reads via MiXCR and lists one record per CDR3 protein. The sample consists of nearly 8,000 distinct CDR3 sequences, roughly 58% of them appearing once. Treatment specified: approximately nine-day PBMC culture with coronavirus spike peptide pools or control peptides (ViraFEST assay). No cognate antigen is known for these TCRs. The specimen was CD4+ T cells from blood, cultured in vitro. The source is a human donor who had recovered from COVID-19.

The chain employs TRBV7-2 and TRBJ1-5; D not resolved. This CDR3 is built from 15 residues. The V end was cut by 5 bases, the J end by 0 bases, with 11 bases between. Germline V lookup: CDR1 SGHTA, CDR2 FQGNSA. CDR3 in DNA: TGTGCCAGCAGCACAACCGGGCCTAGCAATCAGCCCCAGCATTTT. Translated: CASSTTGPSNQPQHF.

The CDR3: CASSRAYEQYF. CDR3 DNA sequence: TGTGCCAGCAGTAGGGCCTACGAGCAGTACTTC. This chain links TRBV25-1 with TRBJ2-7, with unresolved D. The CDR3 is 11 residues long. V lost 5 bases to trimming and J lost 2 bases, with 4 bases between them. Germline V gene data show CDR1 as MGHDK and CDR2 as SYGVNS.

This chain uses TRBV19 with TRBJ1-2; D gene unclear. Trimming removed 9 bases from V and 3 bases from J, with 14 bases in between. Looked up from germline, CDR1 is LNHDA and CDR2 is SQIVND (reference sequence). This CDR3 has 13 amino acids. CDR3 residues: CASHKVGYYGYTF. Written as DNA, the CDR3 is TGTGCCAGCCACAAGGTCGGGTACTATGGCTACACCTTC.

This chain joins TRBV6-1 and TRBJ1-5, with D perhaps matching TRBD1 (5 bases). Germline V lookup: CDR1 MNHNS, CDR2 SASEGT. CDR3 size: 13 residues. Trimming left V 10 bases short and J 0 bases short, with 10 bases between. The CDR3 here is CATSDNSNQPQHF. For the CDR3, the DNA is TGTGCCACCTCGGACAATAGCAATCAGCCCCAGCATTTT.

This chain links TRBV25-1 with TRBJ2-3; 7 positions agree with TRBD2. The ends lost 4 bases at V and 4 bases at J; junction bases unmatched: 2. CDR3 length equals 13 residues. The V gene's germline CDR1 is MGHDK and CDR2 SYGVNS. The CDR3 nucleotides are TGTGCCAGCAGTGCCGCGGGAGCAGATACGCAGTATTTT. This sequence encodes CASSAAGADTQYF.

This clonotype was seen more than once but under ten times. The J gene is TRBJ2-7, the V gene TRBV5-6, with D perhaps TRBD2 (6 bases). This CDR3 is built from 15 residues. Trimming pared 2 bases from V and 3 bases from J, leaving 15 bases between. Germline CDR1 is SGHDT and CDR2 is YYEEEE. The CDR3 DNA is TGTGCCAGCAGCTTTTACGGGAGTATGGTCTACGAGCAGTACTTC. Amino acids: CASSFYGSMVYEQYF.

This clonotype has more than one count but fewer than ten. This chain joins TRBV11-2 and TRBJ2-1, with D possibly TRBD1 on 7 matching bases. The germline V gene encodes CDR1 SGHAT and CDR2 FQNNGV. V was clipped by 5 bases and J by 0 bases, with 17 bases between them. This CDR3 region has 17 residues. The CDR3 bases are TGTGCCAGCAGCCCAAAGGGGGCGGGGAGCTCCTACAATGAGCAGTTCTTC. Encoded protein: CASSPKGAGSSYNEQFF.

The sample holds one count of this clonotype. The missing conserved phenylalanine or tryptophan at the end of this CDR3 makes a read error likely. The CDR3 region has the DNA TGTGCCAGCAGTTCCCCAAGACAGGGCTTTGGCTACACCCTC. Amino acid sequence: CASSSPRQGFGYTL. The chain combines TRBV28 with TRBJ1-2, with 7 bases matching TRBD1. With V trimmed by 4 bases and J by 7 bases, 9 bases remained unmatched. The V gene's germline CDR1 is MDHEN and CDR2 SYDVKM. This CDR3 has 14 residues.

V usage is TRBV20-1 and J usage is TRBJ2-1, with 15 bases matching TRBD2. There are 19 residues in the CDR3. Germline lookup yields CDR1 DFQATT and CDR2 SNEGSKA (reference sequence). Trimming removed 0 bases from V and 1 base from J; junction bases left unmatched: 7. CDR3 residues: CSARDPGLAGGSSYNEQFF. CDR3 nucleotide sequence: TGCAGTGCTAGAGATCCGGGACTAGCGGGAGGAAGTTCCTACAATGAGCAGTTCTTC.

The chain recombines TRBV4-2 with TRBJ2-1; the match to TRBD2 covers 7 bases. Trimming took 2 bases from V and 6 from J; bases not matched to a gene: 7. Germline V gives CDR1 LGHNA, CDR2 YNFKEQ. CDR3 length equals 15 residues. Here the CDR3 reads CASSQIGGGPNEQFF. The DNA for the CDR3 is TGTGCCAGCAGCCAAATCGGGGGAGGGCCCAATGAGCAGTTCTTC.

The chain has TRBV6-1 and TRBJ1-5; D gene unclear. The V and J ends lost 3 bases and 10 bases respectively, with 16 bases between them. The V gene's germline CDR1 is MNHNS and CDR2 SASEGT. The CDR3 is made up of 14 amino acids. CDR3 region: CASSDWRAVEPQHF. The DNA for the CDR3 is TGTGCCAGCAGTGATTGGCGGGCCGTGGAACCCCAGCATTTT.

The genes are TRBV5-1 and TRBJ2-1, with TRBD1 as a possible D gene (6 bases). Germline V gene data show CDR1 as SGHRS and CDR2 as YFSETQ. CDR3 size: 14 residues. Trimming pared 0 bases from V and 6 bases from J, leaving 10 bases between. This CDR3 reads CASSLALGANEQFF. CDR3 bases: TGCGCCAGCAGCTTGGCCTTGGGGGCCAATGAGCAGTTCTTC.

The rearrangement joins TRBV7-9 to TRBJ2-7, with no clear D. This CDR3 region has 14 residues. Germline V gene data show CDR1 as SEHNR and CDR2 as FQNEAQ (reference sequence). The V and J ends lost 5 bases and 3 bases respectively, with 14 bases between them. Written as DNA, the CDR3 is TGTGCCAGCAGCCCCTACCTTGGTGACTACGAGCAGTACTTC. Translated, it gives CASSPYLGDYEQYF.

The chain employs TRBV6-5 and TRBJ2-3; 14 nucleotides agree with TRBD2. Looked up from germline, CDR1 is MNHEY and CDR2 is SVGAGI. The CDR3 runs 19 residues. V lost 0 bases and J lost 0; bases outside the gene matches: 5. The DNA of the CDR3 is TGTGCCAGCAGTTACTCTAGACTAGCGGGGGGGCCTAGCACAGATACGCAGTATTTT. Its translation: CASSYSRLAGGPSTDTQYF.

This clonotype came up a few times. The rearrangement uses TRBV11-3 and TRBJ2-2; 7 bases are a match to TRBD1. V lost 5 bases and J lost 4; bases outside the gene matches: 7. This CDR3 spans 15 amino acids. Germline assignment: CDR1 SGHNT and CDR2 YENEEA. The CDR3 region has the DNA TGTGCCAGCAGCACAAGCACAGGGGTCACCGGGGAGCTGTTTTTT. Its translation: CASSTSTGVTGELFF.

The CDR3 region has the DNA TGCGCCAGCAGCTACGGGGGTCCCGGTCAGCCCCAGCATTTT. Translating gives CASSYGGPGQPQHF. This chain connects TRBV5-1 to TRBJ1-5; the D gene is possibly TRBD1 (5 bases). This CDR3 is 14 amino acids long. The germline V gene has CDR1 SGHRS and CDR2 YFSETQ. V was trimmed by 3 bases and J by 6 bases, leaving 13 bases between them.

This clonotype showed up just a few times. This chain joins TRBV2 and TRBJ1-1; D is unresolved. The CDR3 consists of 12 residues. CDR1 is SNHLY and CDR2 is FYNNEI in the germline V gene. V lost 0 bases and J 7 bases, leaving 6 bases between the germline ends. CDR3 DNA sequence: TGTGCCAGCAGTGAAGCTGGGAATGAAGCTTTCTTT. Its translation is CASSEAGNEAFF.

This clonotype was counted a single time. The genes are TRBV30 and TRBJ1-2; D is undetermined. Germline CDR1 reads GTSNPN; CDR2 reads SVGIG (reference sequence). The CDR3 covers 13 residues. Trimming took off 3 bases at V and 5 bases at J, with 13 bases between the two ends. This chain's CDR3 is CAWSLLEGYGYTF. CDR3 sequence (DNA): TGTGCCTGGAGCCTTCTAGAAGGATATGGCTACACCTTC.

DNA for the CDR3: TGTGCCAGCAGCCAGTTAGCCCGACAGGCTGGCTCCTATAATTCACCCCTCCACTTT. This sequence encodes CASSQLARQAGSYNSPLHF. V is TRBV4-2 and J is TRBJ1-6; D might be TRBD1 (6 bases). The V and J ends lost 3 bases and 0 bases respectively, with 18 bases between them. The CDR3 contains 19 residues. Germline V gives CDR1 LGHNA, CDR2 YNFKEQ.

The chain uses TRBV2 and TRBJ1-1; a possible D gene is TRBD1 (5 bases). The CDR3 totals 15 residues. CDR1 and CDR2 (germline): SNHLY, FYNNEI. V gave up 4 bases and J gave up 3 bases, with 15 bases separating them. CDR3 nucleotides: TGTGCCAGCAGTGCAACAGGAACCCGGTACACTGAAGCTTTCTTT. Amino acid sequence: CASSATGTRYTEAFF.

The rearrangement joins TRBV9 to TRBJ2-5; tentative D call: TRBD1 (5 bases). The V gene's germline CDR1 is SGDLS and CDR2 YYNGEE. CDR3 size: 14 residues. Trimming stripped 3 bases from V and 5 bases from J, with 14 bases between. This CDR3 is CASSAPGSRETQYF. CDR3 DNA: TGTGCCAGCAGCGCCCCAGGGTCCCGGGAGACCCAGTACTTC. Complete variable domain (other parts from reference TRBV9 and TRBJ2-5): DSGVTQTPKHLITATGQRVTLRCSPRSGDLSVYWYQQSLDQGLQFLIQYYNGEERAKGNILERFSAQQFPDLHSELNLSSLELGDSALYFCASSAPGSRETQYFGPGTRLLVL.

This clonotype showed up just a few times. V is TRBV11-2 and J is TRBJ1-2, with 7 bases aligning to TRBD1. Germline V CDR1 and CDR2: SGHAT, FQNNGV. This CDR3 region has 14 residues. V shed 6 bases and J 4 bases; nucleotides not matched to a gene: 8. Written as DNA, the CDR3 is TGTGCCAGCAGACCTCCGGGACAGAGCTATGGCTACACCTTC. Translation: CASRPPGQSYGYTF.